A single count supports the clone carrying this T cell receptor (beta chain). Only in-frame clones appear in the TCRdb table, and some are missing; sequencing was by immunoSEQ multiplex PCR. The data contain 55,000 to 70,000 clones, 82% of them singletons. Trimming shortened V by 1 base and J by 4 bases, and 20 bases separated the two germline ends. The V gene's germline CDR1 is SGHRS and CDR2 YFSETQ. The CDR3 is 17 amino acids. The data originate from a study of glioma-infiltrating T cells after dendritic cell vaccination. The chain recombines TRBV5-1 with TRBJ1-1; D remains unclear. The sequencing used blood, collected before dendritic cell vaccination. The origin of this receptor is a human donor with glioblastoma. This chain's CDR3 is CASSLFETRLTGTEAFF. The CDR3 DNA is TGCGCCAGCAGCTTGTTCGAGACGCGGCTAACTGGCACTGAAGCTTTCTTT.